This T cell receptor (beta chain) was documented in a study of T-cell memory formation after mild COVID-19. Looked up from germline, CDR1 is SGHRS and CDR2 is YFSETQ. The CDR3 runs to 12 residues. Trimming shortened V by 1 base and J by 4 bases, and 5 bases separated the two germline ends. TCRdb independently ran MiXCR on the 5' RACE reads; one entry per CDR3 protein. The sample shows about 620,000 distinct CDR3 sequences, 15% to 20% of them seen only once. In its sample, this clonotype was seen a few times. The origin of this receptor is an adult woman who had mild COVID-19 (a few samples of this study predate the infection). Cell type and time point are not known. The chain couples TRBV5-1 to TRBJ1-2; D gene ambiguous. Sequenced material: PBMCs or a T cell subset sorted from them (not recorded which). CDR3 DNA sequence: TGCGCCAGCAGCTTGAACACCTATGGCTACACCTTC. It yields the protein CASSLNTYGYTF.